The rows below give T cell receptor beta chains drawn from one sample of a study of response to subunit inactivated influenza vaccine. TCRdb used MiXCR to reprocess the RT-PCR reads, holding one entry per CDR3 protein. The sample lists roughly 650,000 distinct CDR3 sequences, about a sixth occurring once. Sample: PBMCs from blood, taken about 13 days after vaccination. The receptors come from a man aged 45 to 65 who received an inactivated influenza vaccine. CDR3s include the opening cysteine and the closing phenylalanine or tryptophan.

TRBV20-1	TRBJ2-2	CSAYRDRATGELFF
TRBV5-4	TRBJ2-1	CASSLTTGTSGSGSYNEQFF
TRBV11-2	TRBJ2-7	CASSSRSRGFEQYF
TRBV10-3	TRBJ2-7	CAISGHRDSSYEQYF
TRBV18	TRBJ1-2	CASSPSNYGYTF
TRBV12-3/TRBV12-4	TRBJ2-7	CASKRGESSYEQYF
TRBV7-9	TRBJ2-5	CASSLVLRGLQETQYF
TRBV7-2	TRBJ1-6	CASSPAGTSRNSPLHF
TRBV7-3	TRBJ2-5	CASSLAGRGVGETQYF
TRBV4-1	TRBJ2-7	CASSQVGVYEQYF
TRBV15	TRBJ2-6	CATSRDGTGTGANVLTF
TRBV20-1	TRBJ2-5	CSAAVRGQETQYF
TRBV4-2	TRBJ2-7	CASRSGTGDYEQYF
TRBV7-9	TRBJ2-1	CASSFPKSGSSYNEQFF
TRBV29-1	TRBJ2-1	CSLAGGPYNEQFF